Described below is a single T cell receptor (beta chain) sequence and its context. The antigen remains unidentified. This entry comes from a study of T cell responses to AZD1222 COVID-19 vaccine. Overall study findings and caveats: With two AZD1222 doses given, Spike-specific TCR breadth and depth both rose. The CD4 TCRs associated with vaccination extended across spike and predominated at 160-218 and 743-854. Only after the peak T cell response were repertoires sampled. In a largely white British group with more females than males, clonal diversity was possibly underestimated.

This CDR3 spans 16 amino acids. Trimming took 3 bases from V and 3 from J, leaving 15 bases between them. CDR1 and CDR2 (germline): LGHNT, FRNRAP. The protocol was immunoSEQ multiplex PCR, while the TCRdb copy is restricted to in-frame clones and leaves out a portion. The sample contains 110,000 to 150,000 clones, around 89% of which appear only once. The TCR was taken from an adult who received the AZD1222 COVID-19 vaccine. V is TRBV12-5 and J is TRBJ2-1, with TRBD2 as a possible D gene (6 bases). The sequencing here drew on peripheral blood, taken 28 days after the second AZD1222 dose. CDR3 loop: CASGFEGGVCYNEQFF. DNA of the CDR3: TGTGCTAGTGGTTTCGAGGGAGGAGTCTGCTACAATGAGCAGTTCTTC.